The clone carrying this T cell receptor (beta chain) was detected many times. Its antigen remains unknown. V dropped 5 bases and J dropped 0 bases, with 10 bases sitting between them. Germline-derived CDR1 and CDR2 are SEHNR and FQNEAQ (reference sequence). There are 15 residues in the CDR3. Described time point: newly diagnosed GD, antithyroid drugs for less than 3 months. Construction of the TCR library relied on RNA isolated from PBMCs. This sample stems from a study of regulatory T cells in long-lasting Graves disease. With iRepertoire HTBI primers and Arm-PCR of CDR3 regions, TCR beta libraries were built. In the original analysis: Identified segments across samples numbered about 64 TRBV and roughly 15 TRBJ. Using its own MiXCR run on the multiplex PCR reads, TCRdb lists one record per CDR3 protein. V and J calls and clone size were set by TCRdb, not the authors. The table includes under 250,000 distinct CDR3 sequences, around 21% detected once.

Study observations and caveats: Graves' patients with persistent disease showed TCR diversity lower than patients newly diagnosed. Persistent patients shared some 2,500 public clonotypes among themselves. Newly diagnosed patients shared fewer, at approximately 970. Persistent disease was characterized by preferential usage of TRBV28, TRBJ1-2 and TRBJ2-5.

The input for sequencing was peripheral blood mononuclear cells (PBMCs), taken at new diagnosis, from a patient treated with antithyroid drugs. The receptor was isolated from a female donor with Graves disease. The chain employs TRBV7-9 and TRBJ2-2; D possibly corresponds to TRBD1 (6 bases). The CDR3 nucleotides read TGTGCCAGCAGCCCACAGGGAACGAACACCGGGGAGCTGTTTTTT. Encoded protein: CASSPQGTNTGELFF.